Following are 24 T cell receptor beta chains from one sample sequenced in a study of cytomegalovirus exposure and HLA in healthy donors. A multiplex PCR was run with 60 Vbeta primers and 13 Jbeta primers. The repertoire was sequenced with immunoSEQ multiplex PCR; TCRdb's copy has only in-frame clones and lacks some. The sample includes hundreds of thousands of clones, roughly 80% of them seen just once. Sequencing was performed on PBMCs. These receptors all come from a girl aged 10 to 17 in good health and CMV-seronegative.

The CDR3: CASSVQGLGNTEAFF. In nucleotides, the CDR3 is TGTGCCAGCTCCGTCCAGGGTTTGGGCAACACTGAAGCTTTCTTT. V is TRBV2 and J is TRBJ1-1; weak D call: TRBD1 (5 bases). Germline V gene sequence: CDR1 SNHLY, CDR2 FYNNEI. This CDR3 is built from 15 residues. Between the trimmed V and J ends, which lost 8 bases and 2 bases, there was a span of 18 bases.

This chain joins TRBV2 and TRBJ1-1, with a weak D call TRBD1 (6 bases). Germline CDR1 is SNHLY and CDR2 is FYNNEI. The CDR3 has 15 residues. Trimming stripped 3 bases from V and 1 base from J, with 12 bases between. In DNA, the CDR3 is TGTGCCAGCAGTGACGGGGGGGCGTGGAACACTGAAGCTTTCTTT. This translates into CASSDGGAWNTEAFF.

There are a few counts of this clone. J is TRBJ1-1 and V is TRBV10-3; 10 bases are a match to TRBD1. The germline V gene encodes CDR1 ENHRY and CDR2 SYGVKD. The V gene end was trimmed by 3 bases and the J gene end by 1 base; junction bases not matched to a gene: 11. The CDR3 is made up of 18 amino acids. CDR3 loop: CAISDPRTGTGENTEAFF. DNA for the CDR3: TGTGCCATCAGTGACCCGAGAACCGGGACAGGGGAGAACACTGAAGCTTTCTTT.

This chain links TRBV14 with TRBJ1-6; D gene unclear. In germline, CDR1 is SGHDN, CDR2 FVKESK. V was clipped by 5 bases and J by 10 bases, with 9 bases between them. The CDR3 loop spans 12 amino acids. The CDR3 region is CASSSGASPLHF. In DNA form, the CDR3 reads TGTGCCAGCAGCAGCGGAGCGTCACCCCTCCACTTT.

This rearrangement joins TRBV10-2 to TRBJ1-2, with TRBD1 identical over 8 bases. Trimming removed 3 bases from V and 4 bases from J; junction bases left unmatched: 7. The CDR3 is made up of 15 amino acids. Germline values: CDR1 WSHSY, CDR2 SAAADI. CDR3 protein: CASSESNTGGYGYTF. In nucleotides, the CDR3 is TGCGCCAGCAGTGAATCCAATACAGGGGGCTATGGCTACACCTTC.

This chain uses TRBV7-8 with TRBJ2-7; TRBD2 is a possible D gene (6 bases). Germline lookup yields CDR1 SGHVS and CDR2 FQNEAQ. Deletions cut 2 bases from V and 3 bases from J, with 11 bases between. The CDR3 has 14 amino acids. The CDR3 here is CASSLIAGFYEQYF. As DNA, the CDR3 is TGTGCCAGCAGCTTAATCGCGGGATTCTACGAGCAGTACTTC.

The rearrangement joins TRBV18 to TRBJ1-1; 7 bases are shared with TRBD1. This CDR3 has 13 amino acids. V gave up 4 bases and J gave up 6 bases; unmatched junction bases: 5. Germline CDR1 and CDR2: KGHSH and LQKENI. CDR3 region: CASSLQGGPEAFF. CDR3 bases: TGTGCCAGCTCACTTCAGGGGGGCCCTGAAGCTTTCTTT.

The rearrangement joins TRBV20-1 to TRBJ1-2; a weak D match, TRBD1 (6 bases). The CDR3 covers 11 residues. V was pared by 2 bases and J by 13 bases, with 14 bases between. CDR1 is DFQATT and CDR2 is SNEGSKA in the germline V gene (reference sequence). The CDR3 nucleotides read TGCAGTGCTAGATACAGGGTTTTCTGCACCTTC. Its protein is CSARYRVFCTF.

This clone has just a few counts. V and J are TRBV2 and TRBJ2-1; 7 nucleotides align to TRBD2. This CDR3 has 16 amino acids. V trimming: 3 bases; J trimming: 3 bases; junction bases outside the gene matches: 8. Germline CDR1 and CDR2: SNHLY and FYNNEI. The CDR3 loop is CASSDSASGIYNEQFF. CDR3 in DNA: TGTGCCAGCAGTGATTCGGCAAGCGGGATCTACAATGAGCAGTTCTTC. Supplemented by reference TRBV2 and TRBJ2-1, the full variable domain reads EPEVTQTPSHQVTQMGQEVILRCVPISNHLYFYWYRQILGQKVEFLVSFYNNEISEKSEIFDDQFSVERPDGSNFTLKIRSTKLEDSAMYFCASSDSASGIYNEQFFGPGTRLTVL.

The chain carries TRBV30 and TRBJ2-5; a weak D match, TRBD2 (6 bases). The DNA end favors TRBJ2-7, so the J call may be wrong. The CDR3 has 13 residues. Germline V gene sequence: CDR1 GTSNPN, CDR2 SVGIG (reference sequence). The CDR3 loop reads CAWAGYKGYEQYF. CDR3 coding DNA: TGTGCCTGGGCGGGGTATAAGGGTTACGAGCAGTACTTC.

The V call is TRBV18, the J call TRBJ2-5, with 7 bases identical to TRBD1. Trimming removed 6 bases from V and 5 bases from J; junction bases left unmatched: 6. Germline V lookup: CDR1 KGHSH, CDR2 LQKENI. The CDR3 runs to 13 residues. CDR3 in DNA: TGTGCCAGCTCGTTGGGACAGTTCGAGACCCAGTACTTC. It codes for CASSLGQFETQYF.

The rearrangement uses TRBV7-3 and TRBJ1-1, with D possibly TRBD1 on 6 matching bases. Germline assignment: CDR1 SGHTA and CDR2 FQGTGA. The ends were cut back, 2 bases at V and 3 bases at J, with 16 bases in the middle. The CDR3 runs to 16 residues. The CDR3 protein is CASSLLGGLGDTEAFF. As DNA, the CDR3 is TGTGCCAGCAGCTTATTAGGGGGTCTGGGAGACACTGAAGCTTTCTTT.

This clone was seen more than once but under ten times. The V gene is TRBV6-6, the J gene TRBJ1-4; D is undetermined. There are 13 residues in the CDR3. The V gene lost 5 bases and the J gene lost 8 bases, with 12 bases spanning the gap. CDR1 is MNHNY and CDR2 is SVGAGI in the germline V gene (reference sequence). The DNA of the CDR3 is TGTGCCAGCAGTCAGACAAGTGGCGAAAAACTGTTTTTT. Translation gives CASSQTSGEKLFF.

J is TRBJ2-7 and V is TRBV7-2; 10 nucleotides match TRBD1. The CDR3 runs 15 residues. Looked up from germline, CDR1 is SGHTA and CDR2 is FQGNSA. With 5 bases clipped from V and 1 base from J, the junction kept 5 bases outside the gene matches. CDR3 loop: CASSPGQGESYEQYF. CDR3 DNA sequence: TGTGCCAGCAGCCCCGGACAGGGGGAATCCTACGAGCAGTACTTC.

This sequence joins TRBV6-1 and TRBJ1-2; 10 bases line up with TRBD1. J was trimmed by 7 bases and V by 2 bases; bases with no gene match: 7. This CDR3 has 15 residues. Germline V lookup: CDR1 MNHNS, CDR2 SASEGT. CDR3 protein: CASSEILDRGPGYTF. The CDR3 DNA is TGTGCCAGCAGTGAAATTCTAGACAGGGGGCCTGGCTACACCTTC.

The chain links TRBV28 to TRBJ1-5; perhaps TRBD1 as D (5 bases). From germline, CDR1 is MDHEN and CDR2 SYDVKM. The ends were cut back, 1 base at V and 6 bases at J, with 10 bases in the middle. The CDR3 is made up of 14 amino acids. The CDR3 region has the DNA TGTGCCAGCAGTTTATCGCTGGGGGGTCAGCCCCAGCATTTT. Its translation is CASSLSLGGQPQHF.

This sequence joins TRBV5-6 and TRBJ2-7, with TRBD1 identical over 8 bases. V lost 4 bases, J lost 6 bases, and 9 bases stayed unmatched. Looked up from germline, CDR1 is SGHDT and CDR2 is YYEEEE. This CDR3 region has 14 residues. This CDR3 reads CASSPAGTGGEQYF. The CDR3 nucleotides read TGTGCCAGCAGCCCCGCCGGGACAGGCGGCGAGCAGTACTTC. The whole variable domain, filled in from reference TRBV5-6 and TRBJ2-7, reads DAGVTQSPTHLIKTRGQQVTLRCSPKSGHDTVSWYQQALGQGPQFIFQYYEEEERQRGNFPDRFSGHQFPNYSSELNVNALLLGDSALYLCASSPAGTGGEQYFGPGTRLTVT.

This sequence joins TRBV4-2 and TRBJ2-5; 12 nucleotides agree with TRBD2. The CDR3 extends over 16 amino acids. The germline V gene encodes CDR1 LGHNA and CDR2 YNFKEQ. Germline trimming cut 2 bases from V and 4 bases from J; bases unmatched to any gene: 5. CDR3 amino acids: CASSQSSGGVGETQYF. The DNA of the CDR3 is TGTGCCAGCAGCCAATCTAGCGGGGGGGTGGGAGAGACCCAGTACTTC.

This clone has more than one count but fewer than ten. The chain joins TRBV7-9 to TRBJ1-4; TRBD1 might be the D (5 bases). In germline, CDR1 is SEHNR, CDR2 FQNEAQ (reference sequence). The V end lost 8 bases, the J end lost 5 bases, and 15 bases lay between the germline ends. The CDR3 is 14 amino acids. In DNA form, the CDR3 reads TGTGCCAGCCGGCGGGGCAGGGCAAATGAAAAACTGTTTTTT. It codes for CASRRGRANEKLFF. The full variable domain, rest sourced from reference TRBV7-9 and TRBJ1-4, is DTGVSQNPRHKITKRGQNVTFRCDPISEHNRLYWYRQTLGQGPEFLTYFQNEAQLEKSRLLSDRFSAERPKGSFSTLEIQRTEQGDSAMYLCASRRGRANEKLFFGSGTQLSVL.

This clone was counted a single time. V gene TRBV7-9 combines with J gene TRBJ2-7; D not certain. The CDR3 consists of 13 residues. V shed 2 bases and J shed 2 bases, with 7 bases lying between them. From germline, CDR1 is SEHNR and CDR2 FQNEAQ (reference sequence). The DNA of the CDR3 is TGTGCCAGCAGCTTACCTCCGGCCTACGAGCAGTACTTC. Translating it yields CASSLPPAYEQYF.

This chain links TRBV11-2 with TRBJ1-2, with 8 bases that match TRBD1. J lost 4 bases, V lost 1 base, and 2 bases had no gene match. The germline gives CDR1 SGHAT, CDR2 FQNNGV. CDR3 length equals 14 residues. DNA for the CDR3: TGTGCCAGCAGCTTAGGTGGGACAGGCTATGGCTACACCTTC. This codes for CASSLGGTGYGYTF.

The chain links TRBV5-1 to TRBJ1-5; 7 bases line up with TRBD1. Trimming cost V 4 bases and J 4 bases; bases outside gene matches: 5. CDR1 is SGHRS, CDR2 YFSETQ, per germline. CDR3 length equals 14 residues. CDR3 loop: CASSLTGANQPQHF. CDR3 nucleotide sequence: TGCGCCAGCAGCCTCACAGGGGCAAATCAGCCCCAGCATTTT.

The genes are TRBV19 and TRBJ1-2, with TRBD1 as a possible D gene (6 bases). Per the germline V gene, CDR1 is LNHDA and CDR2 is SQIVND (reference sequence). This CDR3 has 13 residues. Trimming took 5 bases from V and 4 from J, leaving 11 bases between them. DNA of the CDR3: TGTGCCAGTAGTGAGCAGGGGTCCTATGGCTACACCTTC. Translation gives CASSEQGSYGYTF.

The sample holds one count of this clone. The CDR3 loop reads CASSPGFATNEKLFF. As DNA, the CDR3 is TGCGCCAGCAGCCCCGGGTTTGCAACTAATGAAAAACTGTTTTTT. The rearrangement uses TRBV5-1 and TRBJ1-4; D ambiguous. Germline CDR1 reads SGHRS; CDR2 reads YFSETQ. V was pared by 4 bases and J by 0 bases, with 10 bases between. This CDR3 is built from 15 residues.